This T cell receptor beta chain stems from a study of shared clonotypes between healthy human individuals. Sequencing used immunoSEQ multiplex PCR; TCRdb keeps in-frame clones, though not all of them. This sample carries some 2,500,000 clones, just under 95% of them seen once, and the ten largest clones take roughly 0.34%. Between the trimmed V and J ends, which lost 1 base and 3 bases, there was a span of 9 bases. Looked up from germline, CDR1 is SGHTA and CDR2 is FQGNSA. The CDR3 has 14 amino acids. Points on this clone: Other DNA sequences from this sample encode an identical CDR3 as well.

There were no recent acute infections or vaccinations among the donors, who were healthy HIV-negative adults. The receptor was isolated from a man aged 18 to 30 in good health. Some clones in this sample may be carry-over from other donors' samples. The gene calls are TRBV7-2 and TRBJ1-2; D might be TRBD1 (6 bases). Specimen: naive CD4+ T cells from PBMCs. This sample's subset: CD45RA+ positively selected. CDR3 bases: TGTGCCAGCAGCTTAGTAAGGGGGGACTATGGCTACACCTTC. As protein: CASSLVRGDYGYTF.